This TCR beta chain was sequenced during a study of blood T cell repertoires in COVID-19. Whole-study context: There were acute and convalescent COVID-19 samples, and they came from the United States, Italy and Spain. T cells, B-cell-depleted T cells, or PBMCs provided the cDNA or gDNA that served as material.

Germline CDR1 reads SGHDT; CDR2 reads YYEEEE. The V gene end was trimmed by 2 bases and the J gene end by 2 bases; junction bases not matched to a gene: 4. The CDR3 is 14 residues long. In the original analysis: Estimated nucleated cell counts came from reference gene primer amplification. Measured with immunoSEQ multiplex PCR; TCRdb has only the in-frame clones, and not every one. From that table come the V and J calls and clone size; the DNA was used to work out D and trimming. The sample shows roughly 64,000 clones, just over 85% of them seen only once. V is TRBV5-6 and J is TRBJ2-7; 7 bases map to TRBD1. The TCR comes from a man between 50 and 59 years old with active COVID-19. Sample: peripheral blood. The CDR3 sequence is CASSLQGSTYEQYF. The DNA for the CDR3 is TGTGCCAGCAGCTTACAGGGGTCAACCTACGAGCAGTACTTC.